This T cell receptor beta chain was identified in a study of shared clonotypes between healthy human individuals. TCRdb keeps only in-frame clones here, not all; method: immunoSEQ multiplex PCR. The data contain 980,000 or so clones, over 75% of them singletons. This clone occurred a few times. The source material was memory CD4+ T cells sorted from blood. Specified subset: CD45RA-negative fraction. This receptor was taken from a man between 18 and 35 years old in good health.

This CDR3 is CASSLRGDGTNEKLFF. Here the CDR3 DNA reads TGTGCCAGCAGCTTAAGGGGCGACGGCACGAATGAAAAACTGTTTTTT. The V and J genes are TRBV7-9 and TRBJ1-4, with D perhaps matching TRBD1 (5 bases). Germline loops: CDR1 SEHNR, CDR2 FQNEAQ (reference sequence). The CDR3 covers 16 residues. V dropped 2 bases and J dropped 5 bases, with 15 bases sitting between them.